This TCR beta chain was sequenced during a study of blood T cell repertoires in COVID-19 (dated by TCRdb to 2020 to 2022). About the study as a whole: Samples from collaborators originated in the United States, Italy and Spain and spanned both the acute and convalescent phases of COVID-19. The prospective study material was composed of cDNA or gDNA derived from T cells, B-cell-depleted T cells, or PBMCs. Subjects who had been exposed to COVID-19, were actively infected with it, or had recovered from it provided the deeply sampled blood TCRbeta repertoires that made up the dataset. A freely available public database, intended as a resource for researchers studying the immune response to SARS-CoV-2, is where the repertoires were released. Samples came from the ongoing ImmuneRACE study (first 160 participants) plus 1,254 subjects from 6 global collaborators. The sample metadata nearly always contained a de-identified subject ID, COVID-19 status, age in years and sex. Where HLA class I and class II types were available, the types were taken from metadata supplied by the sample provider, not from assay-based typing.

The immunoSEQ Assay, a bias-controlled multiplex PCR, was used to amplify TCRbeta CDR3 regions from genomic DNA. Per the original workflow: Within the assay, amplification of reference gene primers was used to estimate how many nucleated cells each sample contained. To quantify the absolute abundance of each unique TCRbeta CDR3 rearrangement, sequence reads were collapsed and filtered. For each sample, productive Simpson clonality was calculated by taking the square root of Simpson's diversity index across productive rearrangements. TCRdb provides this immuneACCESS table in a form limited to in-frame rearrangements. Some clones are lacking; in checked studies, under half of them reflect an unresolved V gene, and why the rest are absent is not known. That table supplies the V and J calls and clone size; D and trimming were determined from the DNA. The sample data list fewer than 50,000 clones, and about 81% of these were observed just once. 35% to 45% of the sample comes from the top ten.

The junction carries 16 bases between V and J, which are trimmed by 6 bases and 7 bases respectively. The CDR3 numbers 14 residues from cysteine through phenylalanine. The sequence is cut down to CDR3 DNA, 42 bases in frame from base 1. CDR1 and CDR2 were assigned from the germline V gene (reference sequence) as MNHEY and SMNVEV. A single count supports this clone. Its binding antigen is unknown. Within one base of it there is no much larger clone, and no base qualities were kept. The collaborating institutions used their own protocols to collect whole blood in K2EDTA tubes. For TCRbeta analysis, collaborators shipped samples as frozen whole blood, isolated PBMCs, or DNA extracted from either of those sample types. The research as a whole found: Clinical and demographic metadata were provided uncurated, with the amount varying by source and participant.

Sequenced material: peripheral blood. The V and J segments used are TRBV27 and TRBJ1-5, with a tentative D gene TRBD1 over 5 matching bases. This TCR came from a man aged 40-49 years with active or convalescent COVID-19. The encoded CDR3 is CASRTIGAGQPQHF. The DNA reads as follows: TGTGCCAGCAGAACGATTGGGGCTGGACAGCCCCAGCATTTT.